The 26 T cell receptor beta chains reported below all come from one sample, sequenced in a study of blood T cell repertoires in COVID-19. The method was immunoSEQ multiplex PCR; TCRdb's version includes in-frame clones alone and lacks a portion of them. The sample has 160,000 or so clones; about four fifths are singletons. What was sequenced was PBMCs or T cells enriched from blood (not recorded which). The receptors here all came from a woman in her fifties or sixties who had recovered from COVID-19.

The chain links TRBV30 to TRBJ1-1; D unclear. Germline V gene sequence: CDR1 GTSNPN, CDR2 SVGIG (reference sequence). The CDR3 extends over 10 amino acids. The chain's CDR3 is CALPGTEAFF. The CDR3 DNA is TGTGCACTACCCGGGACTGAAGCTTTCTTT.

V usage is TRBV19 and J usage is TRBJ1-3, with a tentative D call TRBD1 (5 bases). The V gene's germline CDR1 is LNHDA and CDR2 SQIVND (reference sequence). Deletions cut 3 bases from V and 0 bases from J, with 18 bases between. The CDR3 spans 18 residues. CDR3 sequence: CASSITAAGLSSGNTIYF. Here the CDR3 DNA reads TGTGCCAGTAGTATTACTGCGGCGGGGCTGAGCTCTGGAAACACCATATATTTT.

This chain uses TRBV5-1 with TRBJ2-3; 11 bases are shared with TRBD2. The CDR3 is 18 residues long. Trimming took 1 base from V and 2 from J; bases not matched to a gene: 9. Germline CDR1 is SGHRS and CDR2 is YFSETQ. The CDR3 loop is CASSLRASGGLYTDTQYF. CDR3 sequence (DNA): TGCGCCAGCAGCTTGAGGGCTAGCGGGGGGCTTTACACAGATACGCAGTATTTT. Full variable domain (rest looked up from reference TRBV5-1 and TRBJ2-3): KAGVTQTPRYLIKTRGQQVTLSCSPISGHRSVSWYQQTPGQGLQFLFEYFSETQRNKGNFPGRFSGRQFSNSRSEMNVSTLELGDSALYLCASSLRASGGLYTDTQYFGPGTRLTVL.

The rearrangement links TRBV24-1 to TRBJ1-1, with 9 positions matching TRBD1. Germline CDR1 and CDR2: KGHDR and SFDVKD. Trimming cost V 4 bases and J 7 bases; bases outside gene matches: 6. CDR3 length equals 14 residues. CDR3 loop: CATSDTGQGSEAFF. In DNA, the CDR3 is TGTGCCACCAGTGACACGGGACAGGGCAGTGAAGCTTTCTTT.

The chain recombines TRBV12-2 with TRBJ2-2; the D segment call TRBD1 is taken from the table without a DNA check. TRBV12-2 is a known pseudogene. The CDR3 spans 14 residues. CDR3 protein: CASRLDRGSGELFF. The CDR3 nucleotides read TGTGCAAGTCGCTTAGACAGGGGCTCCGGGGAGCTGTTTTTT.

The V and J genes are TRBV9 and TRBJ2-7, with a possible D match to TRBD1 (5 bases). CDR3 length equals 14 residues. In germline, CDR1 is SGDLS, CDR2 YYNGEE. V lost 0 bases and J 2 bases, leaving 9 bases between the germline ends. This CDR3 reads CASSVDRFTYEQYF. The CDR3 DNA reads TGTGCCAGCAGCGTAGACAGGTTTACCTACGAGCAGTACTTC.

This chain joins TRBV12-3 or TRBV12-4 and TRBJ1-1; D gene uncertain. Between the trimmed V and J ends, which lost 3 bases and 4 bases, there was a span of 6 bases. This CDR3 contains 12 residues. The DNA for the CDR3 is TGTGCCAGCAGTTTCTTCGGCACTGAAGCTTTCTTT. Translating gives CASSFFGTEAFF.

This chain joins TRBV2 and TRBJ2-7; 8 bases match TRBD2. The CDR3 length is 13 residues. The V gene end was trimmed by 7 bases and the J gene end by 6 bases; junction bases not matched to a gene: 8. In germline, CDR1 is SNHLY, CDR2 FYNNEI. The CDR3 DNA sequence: TGTGCCAGCATGGGTAGCGGGGACGGCGAGCAGTACTTC. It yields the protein CASMGSGDGEQYF.

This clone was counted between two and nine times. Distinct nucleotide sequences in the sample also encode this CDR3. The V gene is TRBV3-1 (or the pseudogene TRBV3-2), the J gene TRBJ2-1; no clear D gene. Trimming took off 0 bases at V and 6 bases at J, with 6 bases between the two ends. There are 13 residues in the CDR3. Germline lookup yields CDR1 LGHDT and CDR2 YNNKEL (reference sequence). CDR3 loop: CASSQDSGNEQFF. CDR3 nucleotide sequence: TGTGCCAGCAGCCAAGATAGTGGCAATGAGCAGTTCTTC.

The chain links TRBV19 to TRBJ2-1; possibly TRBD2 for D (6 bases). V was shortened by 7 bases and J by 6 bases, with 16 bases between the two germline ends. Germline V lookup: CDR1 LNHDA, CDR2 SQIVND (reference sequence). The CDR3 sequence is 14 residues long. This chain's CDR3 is CASNNRSGGNEQFF. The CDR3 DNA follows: TGTGCCAGTAATAACAGGTCCGGGGGCAATGAGCAGTTCTTC.

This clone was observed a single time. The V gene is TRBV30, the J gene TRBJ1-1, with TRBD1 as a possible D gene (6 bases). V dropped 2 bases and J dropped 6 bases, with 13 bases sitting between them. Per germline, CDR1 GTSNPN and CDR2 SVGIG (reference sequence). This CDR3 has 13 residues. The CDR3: CAWSKEGVAEAFF. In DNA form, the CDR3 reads TGTGCCTGGAGTAAAGAGGGGGTGGCTGAAGCTTTCTTT.

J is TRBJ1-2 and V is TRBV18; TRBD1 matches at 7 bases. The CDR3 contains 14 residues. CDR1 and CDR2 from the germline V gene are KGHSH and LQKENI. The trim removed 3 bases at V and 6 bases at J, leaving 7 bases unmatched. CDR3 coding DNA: TGTGCCAGCTCACCGACAGGGAGAAAGGATGGCTACACCTTC. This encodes CASSPTGRKDGYTF.

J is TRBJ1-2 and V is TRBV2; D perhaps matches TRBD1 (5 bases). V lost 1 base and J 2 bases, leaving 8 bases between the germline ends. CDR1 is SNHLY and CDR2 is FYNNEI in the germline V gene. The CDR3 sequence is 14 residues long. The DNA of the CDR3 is TGTGCCAGCAGTGAAGTGACAGACAACTATGGCTACACCTTC. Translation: CASSEVTDNYGYTF.

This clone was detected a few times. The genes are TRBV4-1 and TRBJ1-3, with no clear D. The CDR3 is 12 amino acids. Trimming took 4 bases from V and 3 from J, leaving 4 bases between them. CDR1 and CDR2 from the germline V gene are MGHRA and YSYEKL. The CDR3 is CASSLIGNTIYF. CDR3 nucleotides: TGCGCCAGCAGCCTTATTGGAAACACCATATATTTT.

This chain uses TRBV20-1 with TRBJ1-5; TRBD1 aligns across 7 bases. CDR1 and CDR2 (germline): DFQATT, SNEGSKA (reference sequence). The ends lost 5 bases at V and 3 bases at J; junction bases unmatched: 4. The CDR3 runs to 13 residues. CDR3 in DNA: TGCAGTGCTGGTGGGACAGTCAATCAGCCCCAGCATTTT. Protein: CSAGGTVNQPQHF.

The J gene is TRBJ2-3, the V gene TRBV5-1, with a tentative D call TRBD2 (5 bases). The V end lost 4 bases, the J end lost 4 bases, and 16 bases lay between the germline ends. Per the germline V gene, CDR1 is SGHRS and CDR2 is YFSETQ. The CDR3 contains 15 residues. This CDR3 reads CASSASTSSPDTQYF. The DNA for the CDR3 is TGCGCCAGCAGCGCATCCACTAGTTCCCCAGATACGCAGTATTTT.

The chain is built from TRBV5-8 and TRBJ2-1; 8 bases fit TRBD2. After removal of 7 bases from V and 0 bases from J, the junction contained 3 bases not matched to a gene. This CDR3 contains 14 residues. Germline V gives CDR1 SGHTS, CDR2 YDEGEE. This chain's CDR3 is CASSLAGSYNEQFF. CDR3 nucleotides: TGTGCCAGCTCCCTAGCGGGCTCCTACAATGAGCAGTTCTTC.

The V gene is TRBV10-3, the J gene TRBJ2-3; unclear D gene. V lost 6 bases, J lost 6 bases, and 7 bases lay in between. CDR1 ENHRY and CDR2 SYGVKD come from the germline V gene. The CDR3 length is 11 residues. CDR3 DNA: TGTGCCATCAGCCACGGGGATACGCAGTATTTT. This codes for CAISHGDTQYF.

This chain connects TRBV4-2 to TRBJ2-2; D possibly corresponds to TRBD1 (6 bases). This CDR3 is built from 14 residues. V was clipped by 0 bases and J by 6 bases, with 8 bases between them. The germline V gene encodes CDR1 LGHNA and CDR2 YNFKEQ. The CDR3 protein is CASSQDQGSGELFF. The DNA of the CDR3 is TGTGCCAGCAGCCAAGATCAGGGGTCCGGGGAGCTGTTTTTT.

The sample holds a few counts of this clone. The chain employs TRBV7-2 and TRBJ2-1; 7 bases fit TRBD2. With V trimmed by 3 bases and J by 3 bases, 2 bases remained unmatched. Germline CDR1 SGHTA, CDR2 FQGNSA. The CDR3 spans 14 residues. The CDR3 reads CASSLSGVYNEQFF. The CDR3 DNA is TGTGCCAGCAGCTTGAGCGGGGTCTACAATGAGCAGTTCTTC.

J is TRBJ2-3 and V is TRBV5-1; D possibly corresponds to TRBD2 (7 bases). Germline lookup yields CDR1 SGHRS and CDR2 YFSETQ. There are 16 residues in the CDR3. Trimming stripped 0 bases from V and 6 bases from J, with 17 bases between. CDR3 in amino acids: CASSLEQGLNTDTQYF. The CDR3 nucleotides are TGCGCCAGCAGCTTGGAACAGGGACTAAATACGGATACGCAGTATTTT.

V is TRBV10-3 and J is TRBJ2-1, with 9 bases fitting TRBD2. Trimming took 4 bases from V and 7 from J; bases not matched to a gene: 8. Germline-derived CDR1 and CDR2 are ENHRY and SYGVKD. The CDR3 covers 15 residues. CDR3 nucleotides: TGTGCCATCAGTGCAGGCGGGGGGGCCGAGAATGAGCAGTTCTTC. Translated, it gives CAISAGGGAENEQFF.

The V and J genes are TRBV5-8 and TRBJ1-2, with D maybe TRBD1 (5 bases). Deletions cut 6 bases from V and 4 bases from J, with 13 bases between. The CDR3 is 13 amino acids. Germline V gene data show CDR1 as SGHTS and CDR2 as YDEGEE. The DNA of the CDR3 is TGTGCCAGCACCAGACAGATTTCCTATGGCTACACCTTC. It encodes CASTRQISYGYTF.

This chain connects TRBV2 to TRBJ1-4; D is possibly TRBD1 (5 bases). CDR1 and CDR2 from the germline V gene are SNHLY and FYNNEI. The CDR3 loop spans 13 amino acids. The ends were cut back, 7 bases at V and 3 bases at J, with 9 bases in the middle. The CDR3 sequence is CASKGLPNEKLFF. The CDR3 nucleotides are TGTGCCAGCAAGGGGCTACCTAATGAAAAACTGTTTTTT.

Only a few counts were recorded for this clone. CDR3 DNA: TGTGCCAGCAGCTTAGGTGTGGGGCCCGGGGAGCTGTTTTTT. This encodes CASSLGVGPGELFF. J is TRBJ2-2 and V is TRBV7-8, with D possibly being TRBD1 (5 bases). The CDR3 contains 14 residues. V lost 1 base and J 6 bases, leaving 9 bases between the germline ends. Germline CDR1 reads SGHVS; CDR2 reads FQNEAQ. Full variable domain (remainder filled in from reference TRBV7-8 and TRBJ2-2): GAGVSQSPRYKVAKRGQDVALRCDPISGHVSLFWYQQALGQGPEFLTYFQNEAQLDKSGLPSDRFFAERPEGSVSTLKIQRTQQEDSAVYLCASSLGVGPGELFFGEGSRLTVL.

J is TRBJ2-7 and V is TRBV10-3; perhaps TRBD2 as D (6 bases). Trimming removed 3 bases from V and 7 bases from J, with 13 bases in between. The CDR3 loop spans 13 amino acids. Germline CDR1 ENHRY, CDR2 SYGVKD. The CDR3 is CAISDMVEGEQYF. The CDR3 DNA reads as TGTGCCATCAGTGATATGGTGGAGGGGGAGCAGTACTTC.